Below, 30 T cell receptor beta chains from the same sample are listed, as sequenced in a study of technical replicates of blood from a few donors (dated by TCRdb to the late 2010s). The method was the immunoSEQ multiplex PCR assay. Drawn from immuneACCESS, this table holds only the in-frame rearrangements with V and J called that TCRdb kept. Clones are partly lost; checked studies trace under half to an unresolved V gene and leave the rest unexplained. Present in this sample are about 60,000 clones, 80% to 90% of which were seen just once. In total, the top ten clones hold under 6.5% of the sample. Sequences were obtained from PBMCs. Every receptor here comes from a human donor in good health. Some clones in this sample may be carry-over from other donors' samples.

The chain links TRBV11-2 to TRBJ2-5; 7 nucleotides align to TRBD1. V shed 5 bases, J shed 2 bases, and the junction held 14 bases outside the gene matches. The V gene's germline CDR1 is SGHAT and CDR2 FQNNGV. This CDR3 is built from 17 residues. The CDR3 loop reads CASSPRIGTGAQETQYF. For the CDR3, the DNA is TGTGCCAGCAGCCCGCGAATCGGTACAGGGGCGCAAGAGACCCAGTACTTC.

This chain uses TRBV4-1 with TRBJ1-1; unclear D gene. V lost 2 bases and J lost 0, with 4 bases in between. Germline values: CDR1 MGHRA, CDR2 YSYEKL. The CDR3 is 13 amino acids. CDR3 sequence reads: CASSQPLNTEAFF. In DNA, the CDR3 is TGCGCCAGCAGCCAACCATTGAACACTGAAGCTTTCTTT.

This clone has a handful of counts. The J gene is TRBJ1-2, the V gene TRBV5-1; D possibly corresponds to TRBD1 (5 bases). Trimming removed 9 bases at V and 7 bases at J, with 13 bases between. Per germline, CDR1 SGHRS and CDR2 YFSETQ. The CDR3 covers 11 residues. The CDR3 protein is CATSREVGYTF. The CDR3 coding sequence is TGCGCCACCTCCAGGGAGGTTGGCTACACCTTC.

The chain recombines TRBV15 with TRBJ2-7; 11 bases align to TRBD2. This CDR3 has 16 residues. The germline gives CDR1 LNHNV, CDR2 YYDKDF (reference sequence). V dropped 3 bases and J dropped 9; count of bases not matched to a gene: 13. CDR3 DNA: TGTGCCACCAGCAGTGAACCAACTAGCGGGAGAACCGGGCAGTACTTC. It yields the protein CATSSEPTSGRTGQYF.

The CDR3 coding sequence is TGCGCCAGCAGCTTGGCCGGGGGACGGTATAATTCACCCCTCCACTTT. Its translation: CASSLAGGRYNSPLHF. V and J are TRBV5-1 and TRBJ1-6; D might be TRBD1 (5 bases). The germline gives CDR1 SGHRS, CDR2 YFSETQ. V was clipped by 0 bases and J by 4 bases, with 11 bases between them. The CDR3 spans 16 residues.

CDR3 protein: CASSFGQGGYQETQYF. CDR3 in DNA: TGCGCCAGCAGCTTTGGACAGGGCGGGTACCAAGAGACCCAGTACTTC. The V call is TRBV5-1, the J call TRBJ2-5, with TRBD1 matching 8 bases. CDR3 size: 16 residues. The V segment lost 2 bases and the J segment 0 bases; nucleotides outside the gene matches: 6. The germline gives CDR1 SGHRS, CDR2 YFSETQ. Variable domain in full (rest from reference TRBV5-1 and TRBJ2-5): KAGVTQTPRYLIKTRGQQVTLSCSPISGHRSVSWYQQTPGQGLQFLFEYFSETQRNKGNFPGRFSGRQFSNSRSEMNVSTLELGDSALYLCASSFGQGGYQETQYFGPGTRLLVL.

This rearrangement joins TRBV6-1 to TRBJ2-5; TRBD2 aligns across 8 bases. V gave up 4 bases and J gave up 5 bases; unmatched junction bases: 3. The germline V gene encodes CDR1 MNHNS and CDR2 SASEGT. There are 13 residues in the CDR3. The CDR3 region is CASSVSGTETQYF. CDR3 sequence (DNA): TGTGCCAGCAGTGTTAGCGGGACGGAGACCCAGTACTTC.

The rearrangement joins TRBV18 to TRBJ2-6; D gene uncertain. Germline V gives CDR1 KGHSH, CDR2 LQKENI. V dropped 3 bases and J dropped 0 bases, with 15 bases sitting between them. This CDR3 is 18 amino acids long. DNA of the CDR3: TGTGCCAGCTCACCGTGGGTCACACGGAGCTCTGGGGCCAACGTCCTGACTTTC. Protein: CASSPWVTRSSGANVLTF. The full variable domain, its missing parts supplied by reference TRBV18 and TRBJ2-6, is NAGVMQNPRHLVRRRGQEARLRCSPMKGHSHVYWYRQLPEEGLKFMVYLQKENIIDESGMPKERFSAEFPKEGPSILRIQQVVRGDSAAYFCASSPWVTRSSGANVLTFGAGSRLTVL.

The V gene is TRBV15, the J gene TRBJ1-2, with D hard to call. The V and J ends lost 0 bases and 8 bases respectively, with 7 bases between them. Germline lookup yields CDR1 LNHNV and CDR2 YYDKDF (reference sequence). CDR3 length: 12 residues. CDR3: CATSRDRLGYTF. The DNA of the CDR3 is TGTGCCACCAGCAGAGACAGACTGGGCTACACCTTC.

The chain joins TRBV7-9 to TRBJ1-2; D call uncertain. The CDR3 is made up of 15 amino acids. Germline CDR1 is SEHNR and CDR2 is FQNEAQ (reference sequence). Trimming removed 1 base from V and 0 bases from J, with 9 bases in between. The CDR3 DNA reads as TGTGCCAGCAGCTTAGTGGAGAAAGCTAACTATGGCTACACCTTC. Translation gives CASSLVEKANYGYTF.

This sequence joins TRBV29-1 and TRBJ2-2; 7 bases map to TRBD1. This CDR3 is 14 amino acids long. CDR1 is SQVTM, CDR2 ANQGSEA, per germline. Trimming removed 4 bases from V and 4 bases from J; junction bases left unmatched: 6. CDR3 nucleotides: TGCAGCGTTGGTGGGGCAGGGGGCACCGGGGAGCTGTTTTTT. It codes for CSVGGAGGTGELFF.

The chain couples TRBV29-1 to TRBJ2-3, with TRBD2 as a possible D gene (5 bases). Germline CDR1 reads SQVTM; CDR2 reads ANQGSEA. Trimming removed 5 bases from V and 4 bases from J, with 7 bases in between. The CDR3 spans 11 residues. This CDR3 is CSVQDSDTQYF. CDR3 in DNA: TGCAGCGTTCAGGACTCAGATACGCAGTATTTT.

This clone appeared once. Germline is not matched at one junction end, which may reflect a read error. V and J are TRBV7-2 and TRBJ2-1; D unclear. CDR1 is SGHTA, CDR2 FQGNSA, per germline. The CDR3 is 13 residues long. CDR3 sequence (DNA): TGTGCCAGCAGCCCGAACTCCTTCAATGAGCAGTTCTTC. This translates into CASSPNSFNEQFF.

CDR3 sequence: CASSPGTGDRNEQFF. In DNA form, the CDR3 reads TGTGCCAGCAGTCCCGGGACAGGGGACCGTAATGAGCAGTTCTTC. The rearrangement links TRBV11-3 to TRBJ2-1; 10 nucleotides match TRBD1. The V gene end was trimmed by 6 bases and the J gene end by 7 bases; junction bases not matched to a gene: 9. This CDR3 comprises 15 residues. Germline CDR1 reads SGHNT; CDR2 reads YENEEA.

The chain links TRBV6-5 to TRBJ2-6, with D perhaps TRBD1 (6 bases). Per the germline V gene, CDR1 is MNHEY and CDR2 is SVGAGI. Trimming removed 4 bases at V and 2 bases at J, with 9 bases between. The length of the CDR3 is 15 residues. The CDR3 region has the DNA TGTGCCAGCAGTTCGAACAGGGCTGGGGCCAACGTCCTGACTTTC. This translates into CASSSNRAGANVLTF.

This chain joins TRBV5-6 and TRBJ1-5, with no clear D. Looked up from germline, CDR1 is SGHDT and CDR2 is YYEEEE. Trimming cost V 0 bases and J 9 bases, with 10 bases left between them. The CDR3 consists of 13 residues. For the CDR3, the DNA is TGTGCCAGCAGCTTGGCCGGGAGTGGGCCCCAGCATTTT. It codes for CASSLAGSGPQHF. The variable domain in full, completed from reference TRBV5-6 and TRBJ1-5, reads DAGVTQSPTHLIKTRGQQVTLRCSPKSGHDTVSWYQQALGQGPQFIFQYYEEEERQRGNFPDRFSGHQFPNYSSELNVNALLLGDSALYLCASSLAGSGPQHFGDGTRLSIL.

The chain has TRBV11-2 and TRBJ2-7; a weak D match, TRBD1 (6 bases). There are 14 residues in the CDR3. Germline CDR1 and CDR2: SGHAT and FQNNGV. Trimming cost V 4 bases and J 3 bases, with 13 bases left between them. CDR3 amino acids: CASSSPGQLYEQYF. In DNA form, the CDR3 reads TGTGCCAGCAGCTCCCCGGGACAACTCTACGAGCAGTACTTC.

The chain joins TRBV28 to TRBJ2-1; 9 bases line up with TRBD2. V shed 6 bases, J shed 7 bases, and the junction held 16 bases outside the gene matches. This CDR3 contains 17 residues. The germline CDR1 and CDR2 sequences are MDHEN and SYDVKM. The CDR3 loop reads CASSSKLSGGSWNEQFF. The CDR3 DNA reads as TGTGCCAGCAGCAGCAAACTCAGCGGGGGGTCGTGGAATGAGCAGTTCTTC.

This rearrangement joins TRBV30 to TRBJ1-1, with a possible D match to TRBD1 (5 bases). Germline V CDR1 and CDR2: GTSNPN, SVGIG (reference sequence). Trimming removed 1 base from V and 5 bases from J, with 11 bases in between. This CDR3 contains 13 residues. The CDR3 DNA reads as TGTGCCTGGAGTGAGCAGGGAGGTACTGAAGCTTTCTTT. It translates to CAWSEQGGTEAFF.

This clone has more than one count but fewer than ten. CDR3 protein: CASRTQGNTEAFF. For the CDR3, the DNA is TGTGCCAGCAGAACACAGGGTAACACTGAAGCTTTCTTT. This chain joins TRBV2 and TRBJ1-1, with D possibly TRBD1 on 6 matching bases. Between the trimmed V and J ends, which lost 6 bases and 2 bases, there was a span of 10 bases. Germline V CDR1 and CDR2: SNHLY, FYNNEI. The CDR3 length is 13 residues.

This chain links TRBV29-1 with TRBJ2-5; 8 bases line up with TRBD2. This CDR3 has 19 amino acids. With 4 bases clipped from V and 3 bases from J, the junction kept 22 bases outside the gene matches. The germline V gene encodes CDR1 SQVTM and CDR2 ANQGSEA. The CDR3 protein is CSVATSGLVVSIREETQYF. The CDR3, as DNA: TGCAGCGTTGCCACCTCGGGACTAGTAGTTTCTATTAGGGAAGAGACCCAGTACTTC.

The V and J genes are TRBV2 and TRBJ2-1, with 12 bases aligning to TRBD2. CDR1 and CDR2 from the germline V gene are SNHLY and FYNNEI. The CDR3 is 15 amino acids. V shed 9 bases and J 4 bases; nucleotides not matched to a gene: 7. In DNA form, the CDR3 reads TGTGCCAGTAAGGGGGGGACTAGCGGGTACAATGAGCAGTTCTTC. Its translation is CASKGGTSGYNEQFF.

This clone was counted once. The chain uses TRBV18 and TRBJ2-3; D gene unclear. Germline V gives CDR1 KGHSH, CDR2 LQKENI. CDR3 length: 12 amino acids. Trimming left V 2 bases short and J 9 bases short, with 9 bases between. The CDR3, as DNA: TGTGCCAGCTCACCATCGTCCCCCACGCAGTATTTT. It yields the protein CASSPSSPTQYF.

The chain employs TRBV2 and TRBJ2-1; 13 bases line up with TRBD2. Per germline, CDR1 SNHLY and CDR2 FYNNEI. This CDR3 contains 15 residues. After removal of 11 bases from V and 7 bases from J, the junction contained 11 bases not matched to a gene. For the CDR3, the DNA is TGTGCCTCCCTCCTACTAGCGGGGGGGCGTAATGAGCAGTTCTTC. Its protein product is CASLLLAGGRNEQFF.

The genes are TRBV9 and TRBJ1-4; 7 bases are shared with TRBD1. This CDR3 comprises 15 residues. Germline trimming cut 3 bases from V and 4 bases from J; bases unmatched to any gene: 6. Per germline, CDR1 SGDLS and CDR2 YYNGEE. Here the CDR3 DNA reads TGTGCCAGCAGCGCGGAACAGGGGTATAATGAAAAACTGTTTTTT. Protein product: CASSAEQGYNEKLFF.

This clone has more than one count but fewer than ten. The V gene is TRBV19, the J gene TRBJ2-5, with TRBD1 matching over 9 bases. V shed 5 bases and J 5 bases; nucleotides not matched to a gene: 12. The germline V gene encodes CDR1 LNHDA and CDR2 SQIVND (reference sequence). CDR3 length: 16 residues. CDR3 bases: TGTGCCAGTAGTCCGTGGACAGGGGCGTTTGGGGAGACCCAGTACTTC. It specifies CASSPWTGAFGETQYF.

The rearrangement links TRBV6-5 to TRBJ1-6; 8 nucleotides align to TRBD1. The CDR3 length is 13 residues. The V gene end was trimmed by 7 bases and the J gene end by 8 bases; junction bases not matched to a gene: 4. From germline, CDR1 is MNHEY and CDR2 SVGAGI. CDR3 coding DNA: TGTGCCAGCAAGGGACAGGTGCATTCACCCCTCCACTTT. It specifies CASKGQVHSPLHF.

The chain uses TRBV6-5 and TRBJ2-2, with a possible D match to TRBD2 (6 bases). Trimming took 10 bases from V and 4 from J, leaving 10 bases between them. Germline CDR1 and CDR2: MNHEY and SVGAGI. The CDR3 loop spans 12 amino acids. In DNA form, the CDR3 reads TGTGCCACCCTGGGGGGCACCGGGGAGCTGTTTTTT. Protein sequence: CATLGGTGELFF.

The chain is built from TRBV10-2 and TRBJ2-3; tentatively, D is TRBD1 (6 bases). From germline, CDR1 is WSHSY and CDR2 SAAADI. Trimming removed 2 bases at V and 2 bases at J, with 20 bases between. CDR3 size: 18 residues. The CDR3 region has the DNA TGCGCCAGCAGTGAGCCTACATGGGGACAAGGCCCCACAGATACGCAGTATTTT. Protein product: CASSEPTWGQGPTDTQYF.

The chain employs TRBV19 and TRBJ2-3; possibly TRBD1 for D (5 bases). Germline V gene data show CDR1 as LNHDA and CDR2 as SQIVND (reference sequence). V lost 1 base and J 1 base, leaving 9 bases between the germline ends. This CDR3 spans 15 amino acids. The CDR3 region is CASSIGQPRTDTQYF. CDR3 DNA sequence: TGTGCCAGTAGTATAGGACAGCCTCGCACAGATACGCAGTATTTT.